Listed here are 9 T cell receptor beta chains from one sample, sequenced in a study of beta chain features in type 1 diabetes. Expressed TCRB transcripts were sequenced because the isolated RNA had all been reverse transcribed beforehand. The method was immunoSEQ multiplex PCR; TCRdb's version includes in-frame clones alone and lacks a portion of them. In the table there are 310,000 or so clones, 7% to 9% of which are singletons. Sample: central memory CD4+ T cells from blood. These receptors were obtained from a young woman in good health.

This clone was seen a few times. The chain carries TRBV11-2 and TRBJ2-7; 7 bases match TRBD2. This CDR3 region has 15 residues. J was trimmed by 7 bases and V by 0 bases; bases with no gene match: 9. Germline values: CDR1 SGHAT, CDR2 FQNNGV. The CDR3 is CASSLESGGISEQYF. The CDR3 DNA is TGTGCCAGCAGCTTAGAATCGGGAGGCATCTCTGAGCAGTACTTC.

This clone was seen many times. The J gene is TRBJ2-7, the V gene TRBV21-1; the D call in the table, TRBD2, was not verified against the DNA. TRBV21-1 represents a pseudogene. This CDR3 is 11 amino acids long. As DNA, the CDR3 is TGTGCCAGACGGAGCTCCTACGAGCAGTACTTC. Translating it yields CARRSSYEQYF.

This clone was observed many times. This rearrangement joins TRBV7-9 to TRBJ2-7; D is perhaps TRBD1 (5 bases). CDR1 is SEHNR and CDR2 is FQNEAQ in the germline V gene (reference sequence). Trimming pared 5 bases from V and 6 bases from J, leaving 11 bases between. This CDR3 has 12 residues. This CDR3 reads CASSQGTGEQYF. The CDR3 DNA reads as TGTGCCAGCAGCCAGGGAACGGGCGAGCAGTACTTC. The whole variable domain, filled in from reference TRBV7-9 and TRBJ2-7, reads DTGVSQNPRHKITKRGQNVTFRCDPISEHNRLYWYRQTLGQGPEFLTYFQNEAQLEKSRLLSDRFSAERPKGSFSTLEIQRTEQGDSAMYLCASSQGTGEQYFGPGTRLTVT.

The CDR3, as DNA: TGTGCCAGCTCACCACAGAGGACTAGCGGGACCTACGAGCAGTACTTC. It encodes CASSPQRTSGTYEQYF. The V gene is TRBV18, the J gene TRBJ2-7; 12 bases map to TRBD2. Germline-derived CDR1 and CDR2 are KGHSH and LQKENI. The V and J ends lost 1 base and 2 bases, in that order; junction bases with no gene match: 3. This CDR3 is 16 amino acids long.

This clone was seen only a few times. The chain has TRBV6-6 and TRBJ1-4; 7 nucleotides match TRBD1. The junction had 6 bases not matched to a gene; V was cut back by 6 bases and J by 5 bases. Germline V gives CDR1 MNHNY, CDR2 SVGAGI (reference sequence). This CDR3 spans 14 amino acids. CDR3 amino acids: CASSNDRENEKLFF. CDR3 bases: TGTGCCAGCAGCAATGACAGGGAGAATGAAAAACTGTTTTTT.

This clone has a count of ten or more. J is TRBJ1-5 and V is TRBV7-9; 9 nucleotides line up with TRBD1. Germline V lookup: CDR1 SEHNR, CDR2 FQNEAQ (reference sequence). This CDR3 has 14 amino acids. After removal of 4 bases from V and 7 bases from J, the junction contained 5 bases not matched to a gene. CDR3 coding DNA: TGTGCCAGCAGCTCCGGGACAGGGTACCAGCCCCAGCATTTT. Translation: CASSSGTGYQPQHF.

This clone has only one observation. The chain recombines TRBV11-3 with TRBJ2-7; TRBD2 aligns across 7 bases. The CDR3 spans 16 residues. CDR1 and CDR2 (germline): SGHNT, YENEEA. V shed 3 bases, J shed 0 bases, and the junction held 8 bases outside the gene matches. This chain's CDR3 is CASSLASREGSYEQYF. As DNA, the CDR3 is TGTGCCAGCAGCTTGGCCTCCAGGGAGGGCTCCTACGAGCAGTACTTC. Together with reference TRBV11-3 and TRBJ2-7, the CDR3 gives the full variable domain: EAGVVQSPRYKIIEKKQPVAFWCNPISGHNTLYWYLQNLGQGPELLIRYENEEAVDDSQLPKDRFSAERLKGVDSTLKIQPAELGDSAVYLCASSLASREGSYEQYFGPGTRLTVT.

The V gene is TRBV5-6, the J gene TRBJ1-2; D unresolved. CDR1 and CDR2 (germline): SGHDT, YYEEEE. This CDR3 region has 17 residues. Trimming removed 2 bases at V and 0 bases at J, with 17 bases between. The CDR3 loop reads CASSFFGSALANYGYTF. The CDR3 DNA follows: TGTGCCAGCAGCTTTTTCGGCAGTGCTTTAGCTAACTATGGCTACACCTTC. Variable domain in full (rest from reference TRBV5-6 and TRBJ1-2): DAGVTQSPTHLIKTRGQQVTLRCSPKSGHDTVSWYQQALGQGPQFIFQYYEEEERQRGNFPDRFSGHQFPNYSSELNVNALLLGDSALYLCASSFFGSALANYGYTFGSGTRLTVV.

This clone was counted between two and nine times. In nucleotides, the CDR3 is TGTGCCAGCAGTCCAACCAACCCGGGTGTGGAGACCCAGTACTTC. The encoded protein is CASSPTNPGVETQYF. The chain carries TRBV6-1 and TRBJ2-5; D not resolved. Deletions cut 5 bases from V and 5 bases from J, with 18 bases between. The CDR3 runs 15 residues. The germline CDR1 and CDR2 sequences are MNHNS and SASEGT.